One sample yielded the 6 T cell receptor beta chains listed below, sequenced in a study of blood T cells in healthy people across ages. Through a sample-barcoded 5' primer and a J-beta primer mix, a second PCR was run for about 6 to 11 cycles. TCRdb passed the 5' RACE reads through MiXCR, listing each CDR3 protein once. The sample yields almost 800,000 distinct CDR3 sequences, roughly 64% seen once. The source material was blood. The receptor source for this set is a man aged 25 to 45 in good health.

This clonotype was picked up a small number of times. This sequence joins TRBV25-1 and TRBJ2-1; 13 positions match TRBD2. V lost 4 bases to trimming and J lost 8 bases; unmatched junction nucleotides: 8. The CDR3 is made up of 16 amino acids. Germline V gene lookup returns CDR1 MGHDK and CDR2 SYGVNS. This CDR3 reads CASSGPGLAGPYEQFF. The CDR3 nucleotides read TGTGCCAGCAGTGGGCCGGGACTAGCGGGACCGTATGAGCAGTTCTTC. Complete variable domain (other parts from reference TRBV25-1 and TRBJ2-1): EADIYQTPRYLVIGTGKKITLECSQTMGHDKMYWYQQDPGMELHLIHYSYGVNSTEKGDLSSESTVSRIRTEHFPLTLESARPSHTSQYLCASSGPGLAGPYEQFFGPGTRLTVL.

This chain joins TRBV4-3 and TRBJ2-3; TRBD2 matches 7 bases. Trimming removed 3 bases from V and 10 bases from J; junction bases left unmatched: 13. Germline V CDR1 and CDR2: LGHNA, YSLEER. CDR3 length: 15 residues. The CDR3 reads CASSHSHRGENAQYF. The CDR3 region has the DNA TGCGCCAGCAGCCACTCCCACCGGGGGGAAAATGCGCAGTATTTT.

There are a few counts of this clonotype. The V gene is TRBV12-3 or TRBV12-4, the J gene TRBJ2-3; D gene ambiguous. The CDR3 length is 15 residues. Trimming left V 3 bases short and J 2 bases short, with 12 bases between. The CDR3 sequence is CASSFYGRNTDTQYF. Written as DNA, the CDR3 is TGTGCCAGCAGTTTTTACGGCAGGAACACAGATACGCAGTATTTT.

The gene calls are TRBV7-4 and TRBJ1-5; 8 bases are shared with TRBD1. Germline V gene data show CDR1 as SGHVT and CDR2 as SQSDAQ. V lost 5 bases, J lost 0 bases, and 12 bases stayed unmatched. This CDR3 has 18 amino acids. The CDR3 spells CASSPSGTGDYSNQPQHF. For the CDR3, the DNA is TGTGCCAGCAGCCCCTCAGGGACAGGAGATTATAGCAATCAGCCCCAGCATTTT.

This rearrangement joins TRBV20-1 to TRBJ2-3, with 9 positions matching TRBD2. Germline CDR1 and CDR2: DFQATT and SNEGSKA (reference sequence). V was pared by 0 bases and J by 4 bases, with 11 bases of the junction left unmatched. The CDR3 loop spans 17 amino acids. Here the CDR3 reads CSARDLSGGGASDTQYF. CDR3 coding DNA: TGCAGTGCTAGAGATCTTAGTGGCGGGGGGGCATCAGATACGCAGTATTTT.

The chain combines TRBV20-1 with TRBJ2-1, with 10 bases identical to TRBD2. CDR1 is DFQATT and CDR2 is SNEGSKA in the germline V gene (reference sequence). V was pared by 0 bases and J by 8 bases, with 7 bases of the junction left unmatched. The CDR3 has 15 amino acids. The CDR3 bases are TGCAGTGCTAGAGACGGGACTAGCGTAGGGGATGAGCAGTTCTTC. Translation gives CSARDGTSVGDEQFF.